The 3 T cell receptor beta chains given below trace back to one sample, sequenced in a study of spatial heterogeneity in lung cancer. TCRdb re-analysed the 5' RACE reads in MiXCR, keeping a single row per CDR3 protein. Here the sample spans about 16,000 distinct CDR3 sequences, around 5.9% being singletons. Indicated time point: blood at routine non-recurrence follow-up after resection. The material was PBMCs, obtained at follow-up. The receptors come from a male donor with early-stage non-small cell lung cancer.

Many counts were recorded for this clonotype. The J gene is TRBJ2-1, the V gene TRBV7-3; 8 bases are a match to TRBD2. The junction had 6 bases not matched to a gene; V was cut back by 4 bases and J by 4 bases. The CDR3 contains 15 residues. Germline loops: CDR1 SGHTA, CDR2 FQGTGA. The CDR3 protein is CASSWSGSQYNEQFF. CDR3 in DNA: TGTGCCAGCAGCTGGAGCGGGAGTCAGTACAATGAGCAGTTCTTC.

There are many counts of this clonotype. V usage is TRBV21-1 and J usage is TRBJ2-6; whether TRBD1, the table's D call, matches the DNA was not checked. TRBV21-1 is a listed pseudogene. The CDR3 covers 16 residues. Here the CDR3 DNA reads TGTGCCAGCAGCACGAAGAGGGGGCCAGGGGCCAACGTCCTGACTTTC. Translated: CASSTKRGPGANVLTF.

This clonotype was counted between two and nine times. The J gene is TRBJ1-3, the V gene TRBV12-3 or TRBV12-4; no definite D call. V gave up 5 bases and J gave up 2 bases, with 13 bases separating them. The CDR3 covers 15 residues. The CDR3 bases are TGTGCCAGCAGTCCCCGGACGATCCCTGGAAACACCATATATTTT. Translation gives CASSPRTIPGNTIYF.